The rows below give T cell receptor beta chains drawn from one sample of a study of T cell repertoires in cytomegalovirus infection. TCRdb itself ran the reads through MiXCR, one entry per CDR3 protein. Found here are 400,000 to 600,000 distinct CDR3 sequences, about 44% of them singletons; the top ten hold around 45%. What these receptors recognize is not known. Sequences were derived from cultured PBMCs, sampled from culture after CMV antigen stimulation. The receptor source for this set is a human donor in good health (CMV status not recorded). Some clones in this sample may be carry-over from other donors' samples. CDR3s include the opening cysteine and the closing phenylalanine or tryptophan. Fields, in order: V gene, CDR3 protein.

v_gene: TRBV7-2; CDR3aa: CASSLYATNTIYF
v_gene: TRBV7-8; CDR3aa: CASSLWVGQLNTEAFF
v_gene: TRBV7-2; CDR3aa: CASSLPPGTYEQYF
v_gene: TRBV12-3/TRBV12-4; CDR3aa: CASSRQSYNSPLHF
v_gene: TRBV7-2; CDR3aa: CASSLWASGGDETQYF
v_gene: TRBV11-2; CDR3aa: CASSKLAGPYNEQFF
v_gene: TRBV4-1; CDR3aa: CASRRAGGTDYRTDTQYF
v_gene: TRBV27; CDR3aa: CASSHRDRGTEAFF
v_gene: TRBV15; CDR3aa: CATSRVPGNEQFF
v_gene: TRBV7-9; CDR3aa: CASNPGQGTDTQYF
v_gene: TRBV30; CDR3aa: CAWSNRGRGANVLTF
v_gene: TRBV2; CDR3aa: CASRRYEQYF
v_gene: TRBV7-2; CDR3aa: CASKPGWGNEQFF
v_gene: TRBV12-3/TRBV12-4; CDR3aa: CASSTQGPLGEQFF
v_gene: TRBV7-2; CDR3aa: CASSLEGLMSSYNSPLHF
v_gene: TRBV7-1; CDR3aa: CASSQGTGGTETQYF
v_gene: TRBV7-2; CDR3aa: CASSPGGGASNEQFF
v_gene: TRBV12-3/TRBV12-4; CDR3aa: CATGGDGRWVNEQFF
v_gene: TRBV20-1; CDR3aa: CSARGGDGANVLTF
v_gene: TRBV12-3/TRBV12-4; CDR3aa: CASTRTGPYNEQFF
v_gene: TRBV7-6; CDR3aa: CASRPAGGVNNEQFF
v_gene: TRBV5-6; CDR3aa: CASSFGRGGGRPGQYF
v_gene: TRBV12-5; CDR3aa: CASGLVEDNYGYTF
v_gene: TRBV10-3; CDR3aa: CAISPQQGSYEQYF
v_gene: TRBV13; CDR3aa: CASGAGIEQYF
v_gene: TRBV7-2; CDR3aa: CASIPLVGQAPPYEQYF
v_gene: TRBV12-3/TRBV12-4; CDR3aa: CASSLVLTSTSYNEQFF
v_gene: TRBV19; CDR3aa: CASTQDPRDQPQHF
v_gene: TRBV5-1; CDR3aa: CASSAGGPRYGYTF
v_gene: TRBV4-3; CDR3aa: CASSQDRNRGGEQYF
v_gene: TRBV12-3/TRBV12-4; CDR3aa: CASSLFRSSGDTGELFF
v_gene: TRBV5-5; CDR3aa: CASSILQGQTNEKLFF
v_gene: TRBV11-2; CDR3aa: CASSTRTGGTEAFF
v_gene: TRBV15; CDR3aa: CATSRDLSGNTIYF
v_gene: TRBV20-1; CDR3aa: CSGTAGAWENEQFF
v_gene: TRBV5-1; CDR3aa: CASSFSAGAGDNEQFF
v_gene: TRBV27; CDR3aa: CASSTAQGPSTDTQYF
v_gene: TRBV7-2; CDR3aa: CASRAGLTYEQYF
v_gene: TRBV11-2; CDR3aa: CASSLVGGRVDTQYF
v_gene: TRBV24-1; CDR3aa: CATSGFWGDEQFF
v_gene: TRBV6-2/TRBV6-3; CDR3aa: CASSYPFGTGTNTEAFF
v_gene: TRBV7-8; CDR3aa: CASSLEGYRQETQYF
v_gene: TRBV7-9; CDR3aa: CASSPGQGYYGYTF
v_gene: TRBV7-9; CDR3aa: CASSLDASLLHF
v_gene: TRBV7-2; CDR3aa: CASSLLGLAGQETQYF
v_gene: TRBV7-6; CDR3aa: CASSSQLAGGDEQFF
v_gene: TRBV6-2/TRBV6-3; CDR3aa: CASSAGTGSSYNSPLHF
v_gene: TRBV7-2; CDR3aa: CASSLPTGTGYGYTF
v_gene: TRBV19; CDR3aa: CASSPRWTSGRSGYEQYF
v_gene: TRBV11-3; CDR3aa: CASSPGLAGDDNEQFF
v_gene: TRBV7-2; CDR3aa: CASSSGPPYNEQFF
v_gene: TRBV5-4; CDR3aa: CASSAGQGVEKLFF
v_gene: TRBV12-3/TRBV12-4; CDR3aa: CASREAGSDTQYF
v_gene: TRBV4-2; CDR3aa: CASSQAGLLNTEAFF